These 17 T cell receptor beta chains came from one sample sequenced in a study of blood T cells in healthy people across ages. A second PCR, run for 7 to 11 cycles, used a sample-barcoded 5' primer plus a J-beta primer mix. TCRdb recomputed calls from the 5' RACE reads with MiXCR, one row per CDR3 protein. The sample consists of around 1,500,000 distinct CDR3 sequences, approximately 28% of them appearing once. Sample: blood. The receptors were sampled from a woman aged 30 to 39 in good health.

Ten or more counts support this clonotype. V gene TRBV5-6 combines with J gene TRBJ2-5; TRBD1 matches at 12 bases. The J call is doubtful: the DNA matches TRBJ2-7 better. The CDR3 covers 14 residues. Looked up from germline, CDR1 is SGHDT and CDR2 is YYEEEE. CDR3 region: CASSYRDRGREQYF. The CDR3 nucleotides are TGTGCCAGCAGCTACCGGGACAGGGGGCGCGAGCAGTACTTC.

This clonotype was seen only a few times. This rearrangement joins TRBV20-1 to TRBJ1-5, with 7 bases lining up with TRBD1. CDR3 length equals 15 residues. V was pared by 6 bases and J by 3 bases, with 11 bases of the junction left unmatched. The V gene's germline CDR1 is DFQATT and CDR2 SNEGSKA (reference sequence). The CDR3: CSAGEPGQNNQPQHF. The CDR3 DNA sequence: TGCAGTGCGGGGGAGCCGGGACAGAACAATCAGCCCCAGCATTTT.

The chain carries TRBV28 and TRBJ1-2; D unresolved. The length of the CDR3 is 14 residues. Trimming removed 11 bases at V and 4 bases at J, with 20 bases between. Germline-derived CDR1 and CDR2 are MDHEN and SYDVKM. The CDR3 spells CAGTRAGESYGYTF. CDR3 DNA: TGTGCCGGCACCCGAGCTGGGGAAAGCTATGGCTACACCTTC.

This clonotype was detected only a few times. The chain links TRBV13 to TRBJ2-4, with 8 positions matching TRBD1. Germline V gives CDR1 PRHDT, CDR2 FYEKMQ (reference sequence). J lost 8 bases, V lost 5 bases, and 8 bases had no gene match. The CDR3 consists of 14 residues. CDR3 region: CASSAQGAEDIQYF. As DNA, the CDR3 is TGTGCCAGCAGCGCCCAGGGGGCTGAGGACATTCAGTACTTC.

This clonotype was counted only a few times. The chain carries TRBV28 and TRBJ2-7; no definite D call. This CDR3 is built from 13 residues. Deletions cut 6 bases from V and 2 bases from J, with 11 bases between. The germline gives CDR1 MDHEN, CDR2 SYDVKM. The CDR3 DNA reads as TGTGCCAGCAGAATAAAAGGCCCCTACGAGCAGTACTTC. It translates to CASRIKGPYEQYF.

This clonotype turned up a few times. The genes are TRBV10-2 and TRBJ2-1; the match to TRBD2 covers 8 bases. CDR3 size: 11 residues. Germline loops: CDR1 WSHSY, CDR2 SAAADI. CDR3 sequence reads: CASYGGEEQFF. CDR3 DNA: TGCGCTTCTTACGGGGGGGAGGAGCAGTTCTTC.

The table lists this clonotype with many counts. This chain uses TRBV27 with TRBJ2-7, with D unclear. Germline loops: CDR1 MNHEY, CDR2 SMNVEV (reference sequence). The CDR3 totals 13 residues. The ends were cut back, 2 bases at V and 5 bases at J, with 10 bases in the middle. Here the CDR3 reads CASSLQAGDEQYF. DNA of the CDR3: TGTGCCAGCAGTTTACAAGCCGGCGACGAGCAGTACTTC.

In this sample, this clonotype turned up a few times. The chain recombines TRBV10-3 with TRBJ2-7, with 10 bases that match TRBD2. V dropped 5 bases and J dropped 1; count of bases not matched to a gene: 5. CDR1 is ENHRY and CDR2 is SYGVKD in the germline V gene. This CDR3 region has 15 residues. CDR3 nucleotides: TGTGCCATCAGTTCCGGGACTAGCGCTTCCTACGAGCAGTACTTC. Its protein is CAISSGTSASYEQYF.

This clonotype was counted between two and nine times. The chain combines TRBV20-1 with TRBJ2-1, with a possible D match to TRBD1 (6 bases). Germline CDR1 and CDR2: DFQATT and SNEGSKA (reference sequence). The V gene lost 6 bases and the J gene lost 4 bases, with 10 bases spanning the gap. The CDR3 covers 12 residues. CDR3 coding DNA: TGCAGTGCCCAAGGGGGTTACAATGAGCAGTTCTTC. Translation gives CSAQGGYNEQFF.

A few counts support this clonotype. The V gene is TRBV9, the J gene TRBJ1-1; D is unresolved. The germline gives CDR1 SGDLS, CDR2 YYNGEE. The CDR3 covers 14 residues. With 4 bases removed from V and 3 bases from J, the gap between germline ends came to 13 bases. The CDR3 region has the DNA TGTGCCAGCAGCCCGATAGCTGGGGACACTGAAGCTTTCTTT. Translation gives CASSPIAGDTEAFF.

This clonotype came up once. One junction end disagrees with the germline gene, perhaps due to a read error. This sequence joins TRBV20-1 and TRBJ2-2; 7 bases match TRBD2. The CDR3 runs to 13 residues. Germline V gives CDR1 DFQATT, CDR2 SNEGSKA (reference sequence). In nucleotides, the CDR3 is TGCAGTGCCCGGGGGGTGGTCACCGGGGAGCGGTTTTTT. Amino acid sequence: CSARGVVTGERFF.

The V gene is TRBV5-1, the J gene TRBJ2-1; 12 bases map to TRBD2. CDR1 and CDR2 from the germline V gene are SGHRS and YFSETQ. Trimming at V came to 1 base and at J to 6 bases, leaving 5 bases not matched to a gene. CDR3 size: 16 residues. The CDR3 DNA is TGCGCCAGCAGCTTGCCCCGGACTAGCGGGACCAATGAGCAGTTCTTC. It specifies CASSLPRTSGTNEQFF. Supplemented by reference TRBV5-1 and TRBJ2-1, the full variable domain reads KAGVTQTPRYLIKTRGQQVTLSCSPISGHRSVSWYQQTPGQGLQFLFEYFSETQRNKGNFPGRFSGRQFSNSRSEMNVSTLELGDSALYLCASSLPRTSGTNEQFFGPGTRLTVL.

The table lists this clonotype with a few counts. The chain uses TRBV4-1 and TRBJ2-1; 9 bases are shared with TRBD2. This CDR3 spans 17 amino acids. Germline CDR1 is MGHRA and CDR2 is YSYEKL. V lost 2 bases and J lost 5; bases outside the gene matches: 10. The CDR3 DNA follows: TGCGCCAGCAGCCAACACGCCGGAGCTAGCGGGGACAATGAGCAGTTCTTC. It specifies CASSQHAGASGDNEQFF.

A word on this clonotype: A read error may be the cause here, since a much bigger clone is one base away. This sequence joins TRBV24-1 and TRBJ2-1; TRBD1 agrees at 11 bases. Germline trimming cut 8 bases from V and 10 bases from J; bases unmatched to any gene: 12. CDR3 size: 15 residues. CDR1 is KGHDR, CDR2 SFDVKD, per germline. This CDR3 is CATTLPGQGVHEQFF. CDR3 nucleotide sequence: TGTGCCACCACTTTGCCGGGACAGGGGGTCCACGAGCAGTTCTTC.

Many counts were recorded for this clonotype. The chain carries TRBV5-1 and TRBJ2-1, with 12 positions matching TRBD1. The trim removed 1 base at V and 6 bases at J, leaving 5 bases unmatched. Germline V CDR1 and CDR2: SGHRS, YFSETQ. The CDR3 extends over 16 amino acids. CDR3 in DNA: TGCGCCAGCAGCTTGAATTGGGACAGGGGGCTCAATGAGCAGTTCTTC. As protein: CASSLNWDRGLNEQFF.

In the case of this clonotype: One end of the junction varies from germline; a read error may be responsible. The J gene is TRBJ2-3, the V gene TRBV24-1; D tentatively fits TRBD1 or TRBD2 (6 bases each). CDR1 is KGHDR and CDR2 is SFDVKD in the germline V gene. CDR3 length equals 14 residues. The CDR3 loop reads CATSDSGGSDTRYF. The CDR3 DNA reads TGTGCCACCAGTGATTCCGGGGGCTCAGATACGCGGTATTTT.

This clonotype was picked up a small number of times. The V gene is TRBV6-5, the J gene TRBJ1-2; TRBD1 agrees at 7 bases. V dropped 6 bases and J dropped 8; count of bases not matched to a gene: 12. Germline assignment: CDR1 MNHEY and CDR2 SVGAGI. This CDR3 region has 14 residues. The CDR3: CASSPSSTGIGYTF. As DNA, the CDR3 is TGTGCCAGCAGCCCGTCATCGACAGGGATCGGCTACACCTTC.